This T cell receptor (beta chain) was documented in a study of cytotoxic CD8 clonotypes in ibrutinib-treated CLL. General study points: Before falling back toward baseline at progression, clonality had risen at the time of ibrutinib response. Baseline clonality exceeded age-matched healthy donors and tracked circulating CD8+ T-cell counts.

There are a few counts of this clone. What it recognizes is unknown. Germline-derived CDR1 and CDR2 are SEHNR and FQNEAQ (reference sequence). Trimming removed 5 bases from V and 3 bases from J, with 14 bases in between. This CDR3 spans 14 amino acids. Sequencing sought depths of 1 in 200,000 to 1 in 1 million T cells. Generated by immunoSEQ multiplex PCR, the TCRdb table keeps only in-frame clones and is missing some. The data show around 310,000 clones, more than 65% seen once. The receptor was isolated from a human donor with chronic lymphocytic leukemia. The source material was PBMCs, sampled before ibrutinib treatment. The V and J genes are TRBV7-9 and TRBJ2-7; no firm D call. CDR3 in amino acids: CASSATGNNYEQYF. CDR3 nucleotides: TGTGCCAGCAGCGCGACCGGAAATAACTACGAGCAGTACTTC.